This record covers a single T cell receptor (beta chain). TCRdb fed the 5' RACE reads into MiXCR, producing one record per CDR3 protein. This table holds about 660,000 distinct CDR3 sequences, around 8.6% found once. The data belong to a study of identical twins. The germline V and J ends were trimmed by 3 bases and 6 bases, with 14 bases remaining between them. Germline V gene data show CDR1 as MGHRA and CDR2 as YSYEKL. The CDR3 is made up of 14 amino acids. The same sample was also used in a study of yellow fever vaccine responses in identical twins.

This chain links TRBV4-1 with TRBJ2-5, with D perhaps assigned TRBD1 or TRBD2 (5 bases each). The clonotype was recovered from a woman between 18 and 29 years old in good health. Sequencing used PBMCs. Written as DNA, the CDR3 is TGCGCCAGCAGCCAGGACCAAAGGGGACAGACCCAGTACTTC. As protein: CASSQDQRGQTQYF.